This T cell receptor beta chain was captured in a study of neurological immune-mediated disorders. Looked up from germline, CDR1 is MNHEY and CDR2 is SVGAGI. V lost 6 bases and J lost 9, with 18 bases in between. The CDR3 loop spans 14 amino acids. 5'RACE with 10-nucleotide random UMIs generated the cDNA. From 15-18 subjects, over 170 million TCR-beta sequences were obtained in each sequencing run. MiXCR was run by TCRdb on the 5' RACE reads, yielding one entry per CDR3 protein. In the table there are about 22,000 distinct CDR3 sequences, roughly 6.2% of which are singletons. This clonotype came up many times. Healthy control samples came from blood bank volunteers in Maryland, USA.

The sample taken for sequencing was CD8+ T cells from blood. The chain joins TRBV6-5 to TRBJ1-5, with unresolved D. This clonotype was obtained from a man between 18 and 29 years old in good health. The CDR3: CASSERDGDRPQHF. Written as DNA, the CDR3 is TGTGCCAGCAGCGAAAGAGATGGTGATCGGCCCCAGCATTTT.